Listed below are T cell receptor beta chains from one sample, sequenced in a study of OX40 agonist ivuxolimab in advanced cancers. The assay was immunoSEQ multiplex PCR, and TCRdb's table has in-frame clones only and misses some. This table has tens of thousands of clones, roughly 89% appearing once. The specimen was CD4+ or CD8+ T cells sorted from blood, collected in a trial of the OX40 agonist ivuxolimab. The receptors here all came from an adult with an advanced solid tumor such as melanoma, head and neck, liver or kidney cancer. The CDR3 runs from the conserved cysteine through the conserved F or W. A D gene is named only where the DNA matches it firmly. Rows give clone size only sometimes, using once, few, many, or a class for an expanded clone.

TRBJ1-2 | NA | NA | TRBV16 | CASSQSFADSNYGYTF | TGTGCCAGCAGCCAATCCTTCGCAGACAGTAACTATGGCTACACCTTC
TRBJ1-1 | NA | NA | TRBV11-2 | CASSSYGGTEAFF | TGTGCCAGCAGTTCATATGGGGGCACTGAAGCTTTCTTT
TRBJ2-2 | TRBD1 | NA | TRBV6-1 | CASTKGALELFF | TGTGCCAGCACTAAGGGGGCGCTGGAGCTGTTTTTT
TRBJ2-7 | NA | NA | TRBV5-5 | CASSLTLYEQYF | TGTGCCAGCAGCCTGACGCTCTACGAGCAGTACTTC
TRBJ2-2 | NA | NA | TRBV7-3 | CASSTYPGSNTGELFF | TGTGCCAGCAGCACCTATCCTGGCTCGAACACCGGGGAGCTGTTTTTT
TRBJ1-1 | NA | NA | TRBV9 | CASSVGDRSEEAFF | TGTGCCAGCAGCGTAGGAGACAGGAGTGAGGAAGCTTTCTTT
TRBJ2-1 | TRBD2 | NA | TRBV14 | CASSRGTSAYNEQFF | TGTGCCAGCAGTCGCGGGACTAGCGCCTACAATGAGCAGTTCTTC
TRBJ2-1 | TRBD1 | NA | TRBV9 | CASSGGGTGYYNEQFF | TGTGCCAGCAGCGGGGGTGGGACAGGCTACTACAATGAGCAGTTCTTC
TRBJ2-7 | NA | NA | TRBV4-1 | CASSQVLSTVPYEQYF | TGCGCCAGCAGCCAAGTCCTCAGTACAGTCCCCTACGAGCAGTACTTC
TRBJ2-1 | TRBD2 | NA | TRBV2 | CASSEFSTSGRNEQFF | TGTGCCAGCAGTGAATTTTCTACTAGCGGGAGAAATGAGCAGTTCTTC
TRBJ2-7 | NA | NA | TRBV4-1 | CASSQERTGAYEQYF | TGCGCCAGCAGCCAAGAACGGACGGGCGCCTACGAGCAGTACTTC
TRBJ2-7 | TRBD2 | NA | TRBV7-8 | CASSFWLAGGIGEQYF | TGTGCCAGCAGCTTTTGGCTAGCGGGGGGGATTGGCGAGCAGTACTTC
TRBJ2-7 | NA | NA | TRBV5-4 | CASSLGSGLYEQYF | TGTGCCAGCAGCTTAGGGTCTGGCCTCTACGAGCAGTACTTC
TRBJ2-7 | NA | once | TRBV14 | CASSQLDDYEQYF | TGTGCCAGCAGCCAATTAGATGACTACGAGCAGTACTTC
TRBJ2-1 | TRBD1 | NA | TRBV5-6 | CASSLGTGGSYNEQFF | TGTGCCAGCAGCCTAGGGACAGGGGGTTCCTACAATGAGCAGTTCTTC
TRBJ1-2 | NA | NA | TRBV27 | CASSYSRDGGHYGYTF | TGTGCCAGCAGTTACTCTAGGGACGGCGGACACTATGGCTACACCTTC
TRBJ2-3 | NA | NA | TRBV18 | CASSPPGQDTQYF | TGTGCCAGCTCACCACCGGGACAAGATACGCAGTATTTT
TRBJ1-4 | NA | NA | TRBV9 | CASSEGGATNEKLFF | TGTGCCAGCAGCGAAGGGGGAGCCACTAATGAAAAACTGTTTTTT
TRBJ1-4 | NA | few | TRBV7-9 | CASSPASQGEKLFF | TGTGCCAGCAGCCCGGCTTCACAGGGCGAAAAACTGTTTTTT